The T cell receptor beta chain described here comes from a study of T cells expressing NK-cell markers. Study-wide results and caveats: The HCMV specificity of the expanded NKG2C+ T cell clones stayed unresolved.

TCRdb processed the 5' RACE reads again and assigns one entry to each CDR3 protein, with no DNA. The sample holds some 450,000 distinct CDR3 sequences. With respect to this clonotype: Antigen specificity is unknown.

Germline V lookup: CDR1 DFQATT, CDR2 SNEGSKA (reference sequence). This CDR3 has 15 residues. The sample taken for sequencing was blood T cells: a sorted CD56 or NKG2C T cell subset, CD4+ or CD8+ T cells, or bulk PBMC T cells (not recorded which). This chain connects TRBV20-1 to TRBJ2-7; TCRdb picks TRBD1, but there is no DNA to check that call. The clonotype comes from a woman aged 18-70 years in good health. The CDR3: CSASGGTGGFYEQYF.